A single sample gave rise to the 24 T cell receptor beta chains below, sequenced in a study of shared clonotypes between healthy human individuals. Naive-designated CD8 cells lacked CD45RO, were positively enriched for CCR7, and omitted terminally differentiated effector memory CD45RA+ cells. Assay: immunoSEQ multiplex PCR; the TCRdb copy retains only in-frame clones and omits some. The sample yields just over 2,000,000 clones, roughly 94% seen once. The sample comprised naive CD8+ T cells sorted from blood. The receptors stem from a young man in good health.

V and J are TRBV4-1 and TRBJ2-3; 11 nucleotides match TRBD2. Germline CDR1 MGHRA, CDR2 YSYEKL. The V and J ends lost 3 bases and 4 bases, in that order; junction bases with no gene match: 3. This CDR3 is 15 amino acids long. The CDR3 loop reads CASSQGTSGADTQYF. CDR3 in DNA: TGCGCCAGCAGCCAGGGGACTAGCGGTGCAGATACGCAGTATTTT.

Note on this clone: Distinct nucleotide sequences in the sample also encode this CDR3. The chain's CDR3 is CASSLGRSSYEQYF. CDR3 nucleotide sequence: TGTGCCAGCAGTCTCGGACGGAGCTCCTACGAGCAGTACTTC. The chain recombines TRBV28 with TRBJ2-7; D not resolved. V was clipped by 5 bases and J by 0 bases, with 11 bases between them. CDR3 length equals 14 residues. From germline, CDR1 is MDHEN and CDR2 SYDVKM.

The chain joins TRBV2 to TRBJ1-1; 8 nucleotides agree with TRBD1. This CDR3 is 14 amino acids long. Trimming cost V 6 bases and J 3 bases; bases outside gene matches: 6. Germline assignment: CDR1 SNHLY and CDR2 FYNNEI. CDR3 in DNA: TGTGCCAGCAGGGCAGGGGGCGCGGACACTGAAGCTTTCTTT. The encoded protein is CASRAGGADTEAFF.

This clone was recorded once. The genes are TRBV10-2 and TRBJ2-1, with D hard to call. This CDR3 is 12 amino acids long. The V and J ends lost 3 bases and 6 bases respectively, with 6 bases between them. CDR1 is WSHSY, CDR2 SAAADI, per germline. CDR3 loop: CASSDGINEQFF. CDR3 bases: TGCGCCAGCAGTGATGGGATCAATGAGCAGTTCTTC.

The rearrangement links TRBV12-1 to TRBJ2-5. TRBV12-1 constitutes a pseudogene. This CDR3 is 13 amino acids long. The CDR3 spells CASSPRNQETQYF. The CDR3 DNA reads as TGTGCCAGCAGCCCCCGGAACCAAGAGACCCAGTACTTC.

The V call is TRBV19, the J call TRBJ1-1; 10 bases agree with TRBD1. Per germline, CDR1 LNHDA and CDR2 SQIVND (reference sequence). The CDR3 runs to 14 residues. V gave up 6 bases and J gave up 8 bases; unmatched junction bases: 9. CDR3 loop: CASSSSGTGEEAFF. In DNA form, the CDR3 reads TGTGCCAGTAGCTCCTCCGGGACAGGGGAAGAAGCTTTCTTT.

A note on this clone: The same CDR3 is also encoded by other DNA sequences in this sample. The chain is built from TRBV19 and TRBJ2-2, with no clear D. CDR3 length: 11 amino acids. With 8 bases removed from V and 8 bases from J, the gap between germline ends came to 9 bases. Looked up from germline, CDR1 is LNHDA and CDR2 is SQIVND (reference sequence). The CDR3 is CASSIAGELFF. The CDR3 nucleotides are TGTGCCAGTTCTATTGCGGGGGAGCTGTTTTTT.

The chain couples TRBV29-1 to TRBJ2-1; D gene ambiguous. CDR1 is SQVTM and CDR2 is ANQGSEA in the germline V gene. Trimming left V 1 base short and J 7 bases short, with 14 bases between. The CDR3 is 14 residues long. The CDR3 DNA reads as TGCAGCGTTGAAGCTCATCGTCAAGGAAATGAGCAGTTCTTC. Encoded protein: CSVEAHRQGNEQFF.

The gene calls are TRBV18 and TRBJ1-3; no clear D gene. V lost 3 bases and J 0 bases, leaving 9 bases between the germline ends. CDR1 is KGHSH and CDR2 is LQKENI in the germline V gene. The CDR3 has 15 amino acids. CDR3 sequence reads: CASSPDPISGNTIYF. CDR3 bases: TGTGCCAGCTCACCCGACCCCATCTCTGGAAACACCATATATTTT.

CDR3 sequence reads: CASSRRGADQETQYF. As DNA, the CDR3 is TGCGCCAGCAGCCGCCGGGGGGCAGATCAAGAGACCCAGTACTTC. This sequence joins TRBV5-1 and TRBJ2-5; a weak D match, TRBD2 (7 bases). Germline CDR1 is SGHRS and CDR2 is YFSETQ. This CDR3 is built from 15 residues. V lost 4 bases and J lost 2, with 15 bases in between.

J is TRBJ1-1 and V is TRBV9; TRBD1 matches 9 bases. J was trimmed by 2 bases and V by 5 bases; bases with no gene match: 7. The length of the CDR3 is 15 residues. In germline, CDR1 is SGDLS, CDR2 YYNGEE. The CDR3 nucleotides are TGTGCCAGCAGGACAGGGGGAGGGAGTAACACTGAAGCTTTCTTT. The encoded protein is CASRTGGGSNTEAFF. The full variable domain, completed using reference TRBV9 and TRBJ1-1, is DSGVTQTPKHLITATGQRVTLRCSPRSGDLSVYWYQQSLDQGLQFLIQYYNGEERAKGNILERFSAQQFPDLHSELNLSSLELGDSALYFCASRTGGGSNTEAFFGQGTRLTVV.

The CDR3, as DNA: TGTGCCAGCAGTTTAAGGGGTATTGGGGGTTATAATTCACCCCTCCACTTT. Translated, it gives CASSLRGIGGYNSPLHF. This chain joins TRBV28 and TRBJ1-6; possibly TRBD1 for D (5 bases). V lost 2 bases, J lost 4 bases, and 15 bases lay in between. This CDR3 is built from 17 residues. Looked up from germline, CDR1 is MDHEN and CDR2 is SYDVKM.

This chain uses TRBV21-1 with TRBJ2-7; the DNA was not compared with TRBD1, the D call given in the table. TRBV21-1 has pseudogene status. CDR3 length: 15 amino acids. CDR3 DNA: TGTGCCAGCAACGAAGTGGGACAGGCTACCTACGAGCAGTACTTC. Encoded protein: CASNEVGQATYEQYF.

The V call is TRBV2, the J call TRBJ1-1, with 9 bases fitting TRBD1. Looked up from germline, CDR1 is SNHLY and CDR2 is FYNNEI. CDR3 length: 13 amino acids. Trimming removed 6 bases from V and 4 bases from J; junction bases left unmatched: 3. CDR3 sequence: CASRTGGGTEAFF. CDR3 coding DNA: TGTGCCAGCAGGACAGGGGGGGGCACTGAAGCTTTCTTT.

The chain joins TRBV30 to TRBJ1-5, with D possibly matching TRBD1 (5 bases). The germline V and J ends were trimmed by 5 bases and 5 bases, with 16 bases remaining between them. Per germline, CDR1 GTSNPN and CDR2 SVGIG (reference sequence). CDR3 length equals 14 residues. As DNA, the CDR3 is TGTGCCTGGGGACCCGGGACCTCCTATCAGCCCCAGCATTTT. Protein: CAWGPGTSYQPQHF.

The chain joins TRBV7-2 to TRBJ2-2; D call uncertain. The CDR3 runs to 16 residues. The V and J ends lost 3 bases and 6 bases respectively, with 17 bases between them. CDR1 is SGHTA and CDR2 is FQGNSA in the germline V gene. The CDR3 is CASSFPPIPGPGELFF. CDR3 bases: TGTGCCAGCAGCTTCCCACCCATCCCCGGCCCCGGGGAGCTGTTTTTT.

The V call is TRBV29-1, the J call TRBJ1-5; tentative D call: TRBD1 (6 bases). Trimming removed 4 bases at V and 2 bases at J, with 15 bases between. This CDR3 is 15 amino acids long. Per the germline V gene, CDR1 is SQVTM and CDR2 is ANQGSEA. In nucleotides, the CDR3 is TGCAGCGTTGCGGGCACAGGGCTGGGCAATCAGCCCCAGCATTTT. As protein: CSVAGTGLGNQPQHF.

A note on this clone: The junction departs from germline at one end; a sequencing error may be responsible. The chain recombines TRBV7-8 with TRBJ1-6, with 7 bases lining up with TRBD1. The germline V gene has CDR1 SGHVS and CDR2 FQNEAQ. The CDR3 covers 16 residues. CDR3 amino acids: CASSLGGGAYNSLLHF. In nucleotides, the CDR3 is TGTGCCAGCAGCTTAGGAGGGGGCGCCTATAATTCACTCCTCCACTTT.

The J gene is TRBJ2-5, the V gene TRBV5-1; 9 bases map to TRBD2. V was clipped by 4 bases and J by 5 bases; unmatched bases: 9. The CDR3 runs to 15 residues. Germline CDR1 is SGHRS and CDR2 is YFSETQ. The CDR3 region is CASSPPGGGAETQYF. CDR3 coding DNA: TGCGCCAGCAGCCCCCCTGGCGGGGGGGCCGAGACCCAGTACTTC. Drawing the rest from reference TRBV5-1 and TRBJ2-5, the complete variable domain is KAGVTQTPRYLIKTRGQQVTLSCSPISGHRSVSWYQQTPGQGLQFLFEYFSETQRNKGNFPGRFSGRQFSNSRSEMNVSTLELGDSALYLCASSPPGGGAETQYFGPGTRLLVL.

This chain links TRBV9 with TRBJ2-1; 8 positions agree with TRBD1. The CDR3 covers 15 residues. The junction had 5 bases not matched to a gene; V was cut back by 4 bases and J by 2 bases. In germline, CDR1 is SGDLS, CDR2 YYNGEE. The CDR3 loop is CASSPTGVAYNEQFF. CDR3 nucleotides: TGTGCCAGCAGCCCGACAGGGGTGGCCTACAATGAGCAGTTCTTC.

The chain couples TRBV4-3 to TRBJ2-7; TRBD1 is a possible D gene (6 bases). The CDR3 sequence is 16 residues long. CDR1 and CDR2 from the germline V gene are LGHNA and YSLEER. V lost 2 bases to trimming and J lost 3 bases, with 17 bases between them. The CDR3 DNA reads TGCGCCAGCAGCCAATACGTAGACAGGAGTTTCTACGAGCAGTACTTC. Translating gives CASSQYVDRSFYEQYF.

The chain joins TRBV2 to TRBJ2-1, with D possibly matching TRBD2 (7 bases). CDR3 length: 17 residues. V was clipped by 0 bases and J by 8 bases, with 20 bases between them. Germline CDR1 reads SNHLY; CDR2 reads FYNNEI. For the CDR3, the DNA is TGTGCCAGCAGTGAAGCGCACCTGGGGGGGCACTTGGATGAGCAGTTCTTC. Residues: CASSEAHLGGHLDEQFF.

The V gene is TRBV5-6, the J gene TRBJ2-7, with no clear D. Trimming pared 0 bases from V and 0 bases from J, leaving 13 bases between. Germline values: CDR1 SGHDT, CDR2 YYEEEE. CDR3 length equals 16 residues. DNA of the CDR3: TGTGCCAGCAGCTTGGGTGGCAAGCTCTCCTCCTACGAGCAGTACTTC. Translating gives CASSLGGKLSSYEQYF. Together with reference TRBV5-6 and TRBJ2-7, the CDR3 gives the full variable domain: DAGVTQSPTHLIKTRGQQVTLRCSPKSGHDTVSWYQQALGQGPQFIFQYYEEEERQRGNFPDRFSGHQFPNYSSELNVNALLLGDSALYLCASSLGGKLSSYEQYFGPGTRLTVT.

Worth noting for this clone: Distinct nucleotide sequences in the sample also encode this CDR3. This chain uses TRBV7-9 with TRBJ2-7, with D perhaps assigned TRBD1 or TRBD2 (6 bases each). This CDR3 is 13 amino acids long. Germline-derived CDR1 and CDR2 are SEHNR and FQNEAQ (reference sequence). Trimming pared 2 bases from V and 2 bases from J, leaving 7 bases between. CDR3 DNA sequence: TGTGCCAGCAGCTTAAGGGGGGCCTACGAGCAGTACTTC. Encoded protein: CASSLRGAYEQYF.